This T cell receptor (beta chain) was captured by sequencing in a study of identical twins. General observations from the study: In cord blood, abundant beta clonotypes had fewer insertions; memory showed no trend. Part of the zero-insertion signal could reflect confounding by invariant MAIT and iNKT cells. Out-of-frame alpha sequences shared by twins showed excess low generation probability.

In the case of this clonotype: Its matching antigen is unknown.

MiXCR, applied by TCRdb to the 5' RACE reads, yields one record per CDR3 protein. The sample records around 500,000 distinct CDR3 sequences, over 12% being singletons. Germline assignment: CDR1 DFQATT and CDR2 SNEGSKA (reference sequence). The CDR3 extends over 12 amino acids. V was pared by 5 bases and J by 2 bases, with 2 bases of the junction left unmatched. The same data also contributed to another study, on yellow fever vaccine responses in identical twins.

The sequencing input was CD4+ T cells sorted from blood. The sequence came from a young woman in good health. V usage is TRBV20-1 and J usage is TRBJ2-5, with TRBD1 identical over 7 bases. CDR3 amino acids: CSAQGQQETQYF. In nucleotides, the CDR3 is TGCAGTGCTCAGGGACAGCAAGAGACCCAGTACTTC.